The 17 T cell receptor beta chains reported below all come from one sample, sequenced in a study of T cell changes during pregnancy in multiple sclerosis. Sequenced by immunoSEQ multiplex PCR; TCRdb stores in-frame clones only, minus some. This sample has some 37,000 clones; roughly 90% occur once, and the top ten carry about 10%. The specimen was CD8+ T cells from peripheral blood mononuclear cells, collected in the third trimester of pregnancy. The source of these receptors is a female donor with multiple sclerosis, enrolled in a pregnancy study.

The chain combines TRBV20-1 with TRBJ1-1; D is perhaps TRBD1 (5 bases). The CDR3 has 11 residues. Trimming took off 6 bases at V and 8 bases at J, with 13 bases between the two ends. CDR1 is DFQATT, CDR2 SNEGSKA, per germline (reference sequence). CDR3 sequence: CSAPGFPEAFF. The CDR3 DNA sequence: TGCAGTGCGCCAGGGTTCCCCGAAGCTTTCTTT.

Here the CDR3 reads CASSPGVASTDTQYF. In nucleotides, the CDR3 is TGTGCCAGCAGCCCGGGGGTCGCCAGCACAGATACGCAGTATTTT. This chain uses TRBV11-3 with TRBJ2-3, with a possible D match to TRBD2 (6 bases). Germline V gene lookup returns CDR1 SGHNT and CDR2 YENEEA. The CDR3 runs 15 residues. V was cut by 5 bases and J by 0 bases, with 12 bases left in between.

The CDR3 sequence is CASSVGGGLDGYTF. CDR3 in DNA: TGTGCCAGCAGCGTAGGAGGGGGATTAGATGGCTACACCTTC. This rearrangement joins TRBV9 to TRBJ1-2; D perhaps matches TRBD1 (6 bases). Deletions cut 0 bases from V and 6 bases from J, with 12 bases between. Germline CDR1 and CDR2: SGDLS and YYNGEE. This CDR3 is 14 amino acids long.

J is TRBJ1-2 and V is TRBV18; D call uncertain. Germline values: CDR1 KGHSH, CDR2 LQKENI. This CDR3 is 15 amino acids long. V lost 0 bases to trimming and J lost 5 bases, with 13 bases between them. The CDR3 DNA is TGTGCCAGCTCACCACCGGAGGTGGTAGCATATGGCTACACCTTC. This encodes CASSPPEVVAYGYTF.

The rearrangement uses TRBV4-3 and TRBJ2-6; D is uncertain. CDR3 size: 14 residues. Germline CDR1 and CDR2: LGHNA and YSLEER. Between the trimmed V and J ends, which lost 5 bases and 0 bases, there was a span of 5 bases. CDR3 amino acids: CASSARSGANVLTF. In DNA, the CDR3 is TGCGCCAGCAGCGCGCGCTCTGGGGCCAACGTCCTGACTTTC.

This clone was detected only once. V usage is TRBV7-8 and J usage is TRBJ1-2; 8 bases line up with TRBD1. This CDR3 has 17 amino acids. V shed 2 bases and J 6 bases; nucleotides not matched to a gene: 14. CDR1 and CDR2 from the germline V gene are SGHVS and FQNEAQ. CDR3 residues: CASSLFKMAGGADGYTF. The CDR3 DNA follows: TGTGCCAGCAGCTTATTTAAAATGGCAGGGGGCGCGGATGGCTACACCTTC.

The CDR3 DNA sequence: TGTGCCAGCAGCTTAGGACAGAGTACCCAAGAGACCCAGTACTTC. Translation gives CASSLGQSTQETQYF. The chain couples TRBV13 to TRBJ2-5; no clear D gene. Trimming stripped 0 bases from V and 1 base from J, with 9 bases between. The CDR3 length is 15 residues. Looked up from germline, CDR1 is PRHDT and CDR2 is FYEKMQ (reference sequence). Looking up the rest from reference TRBV13 and TRBJ2-5 gives the full variable domain: AAGVIQSPRHLIKEKRETATLKCYPIPRHDTVYWYQQGPGQDPQFLISFYEKMQSDKGSIPDRFSAQQFSDYHSELNMSSLELGDSALYFCASSLGQSTQETQYFGPGTRLLVL.

The V and J genes are TRBV7-7 and TRBJ2-7; 7 nucleotides match TRBD1. Trimming removed 5 bases from V and 0 bases from J; junction bases left unmatched: 7. Germline CDR1 is SSHAT and CDR2 is FNYEAQ (reference sequence). CDR3 length equals 15 residues. CDR3 coding DNA: TGTGCCAGCAGCCAGAGACAGGGACGCTCCTACGAGCAGTACTTC. It translates to CASSQRQGRSYEQYF. Combining the CDR3 with reference TRBV7-7 and TRBJ2-7 gives the whole variable domain GAGVSQSPRYKVTKRGQDVTLRCDPISSHATLYWYQQALGQGPEFLTYFNYEAQPDKSGLPSDRFSAERPEGSISTLTIQRTEQRDSAMYRCASSQRQGRSYEQYFGPGTRLTVT.

The rearrangement links TRBV29-1 to TRBJ2-2, with TRBD1 matching over 10 bases. Unmatched junction bases numbered 1, after V lost 6 bases and J lost 6 bases. Germline V lookup: CDR1 SQVTM, CDR2 ANQGSEA. This CDR3 region has 12 residues. CDR3 bases: TGCAGCGTGACAGGGGGCCCCGGGGAGCTGTTTTTT. Encoded protein: CSVTGGPGELFF.

This chain connects TRBV7-2 to TRBJ1-6; no clear D gene. Trimming pared 2 bases from V and 7 bases from J, leaving 12 bases between. Germline V gene sequence: CDR1 SGHTA, CDR2 FQGNSA. The CDR3 has 15 amino acids. The CDR3 loop is CASSLTAQRNSPLHF. The CDR3 bases are TGTGCCAGCAGCTTAACGGCCCAGAGGAATTCACCCCTCCACTTT. Full variable domain (remainder filled in from reference TRBV7-2 and TRBJ1-6): GAGVSQSPSNKVTEKGKDVELRCDPISGHTALYWYRQSLGQGLEFLIYFQGNSAPDKSGLPSDRFSAERTGGSVSTLTIQRTQQEDSAVYLCASSLTAQRNSPLHFGNGTRLTVT.

The rearrangement uses TRBV4-3 and TRBJ1-3; no definite D call. The germline V and J ends were trimmed by 0 bases and 0 bases, with 12 bases remaining between them. Germline-derived CDR1 and CDR2 are LGHNA and YSLEER. The CDR3 is 17 amino acids. The CDR3 reads CASSQDSGRSSGNTIYF. CDR3 coding DNA: TGCGCCAGCAGCCAAGATAGCGGCAGATCCTCTGGAAACACCATATATTTT.

The chain combines TRBV19 with TRBJ1-1; D not certain. The CDR3 runs 13 residues. The V gene's germline CDR1 is LNHDA and CDR2 SQIVND (reference sequence). The V end lost 0 bases, the J end lost 6 bases, and 8 bases lay between the germline ends. CDR3 DNA sequence: TGTGCCAGTAGTATAGATTTGGGAGCTGAAGCTTTCTTT. It codes for CASSIDLGAEAFF.

The chain couples TRBV7-9 to TRBJ1-2; no firm D call. The germline V and J ends were trimmed by 11 bases and 3 bases, with 16 bases remaining between them. Germline V CDR1 and CDR2: SEHNR, FQNEAQ (reference sequence). The CDR3 spans 13 residues. The CDR3: CAGDGSGDYGYTF. The CDR3, as DNA: TGTGCCGGAGACGGCAGCGGAGACTATGGCTACACCTTC.

The genes are TRBV5-1 and TRBJ2-3; 9 nucleotides line up with TRBD2. The length of the CDR3 is 16 residues. V shed 0 bases, J shed 2 bases, and the junction held 4 bases outside the gene matches. Germline lookup yields CDR1 SGHRS and CDR2 YFSETQ. CDR3 protein: CASSLALAGYTDTQYF. The DNA of the CDR3 is TGCGCCAGCAGCTTGGCCCTAGCGGGATACACAGATACGCAGTATTTT. Based on the CDR3 plus reference TRBV5-1 and TRBJ2-3, the full variable domain is KAGVTQTPRYLIKTRGQQVTLSCSPISGHRSVSWYQQTPGQGLQFLFEYFSETQRNKGNFPGRFSGRQFSNSRSEMNVSTLELGDSALYLCASSLALAGYTDTQYFGPGTRLTVL.

The V and J genes are TRBV7-9 and TRBJ2-3; TRBD2 might be the D (6 bases). Trimming shortened V by 5 bases and J by 0 bases, and 12 bases separated the two germline ends. Germline V lookup: CDR1 SEHNR, CDR2 FQNEAQ (reference sequence). The CDR3 length is 15 residues. The CDR3 DNA reads as TGTGCCAGCAGCCGTAGCGGCCCTAGCACAGATACGCAGTATTTT. The encoded protein is CASSRSGPSTDTQYF.

The rearrangement links TRBV11-2 to TRBJ2-7, with 9 bases fitting TRBD1. CDR1 is SGHAT, CDR2 FQNNGV, per germline. J was trimmed by 2 bases and V by 1 base; bases with no gene match: 0. This CDR3 contains 14 residues. The DNA of the CDR3 is TGTGCCAGCAGCTTAGGGACAGGGGCCTACGAGCAGTACTTC. Protein: CASSLGTGAYEQYF.

The chain joins TRBV27 to TRBJ1-3; 9 positions match TRBD1. Germline values: CDR1 MNHEY, CDR2 SMNVEV (reference sequence). CDR3 length equals 14 residues. Germline trimming cut 4 bases from V and 4 bases from J; bases unmatched to any gene: 2. The CDR3 sequence: CASSSGTGGNTIYF. The CDR3 DNA is TGTGCCAGCAGTTCCGGGACAGGGGGAAACACCATATATTTT.